Ten or more counts support the clone carrying this T cell receptor beta chain. Its antigen is currently unknown. The TCR beta CDR3 regions underwent amplification from RNA transcripts. First-round RT-PCR with HTBI primers preceded a second-round multiplex PCR. One entry per CDR3 protein results from TCRdb running MiXCR on the multiplex PCR reads. The sample includes about 58,000 distinct CDR3 sequences, approximately 52% of them seen just once. Clinical symptoms, serum thyroxine, TRAb, thyroid ultrasound and orbital computed tomography were relied on for diagnosis. The PBMC fraction was derived from about 10 ml of fresh peripheral blood. The data derive from a study of Graves' ophthalmopathy and Graves' hyperthyroidism. Study results and caveats: Blood also held most thyroid clonotypes expanded above 0.001 frequency.

The germline gives CDR1 SGHAT, CDR2 FQNNGV. The CDR3 has 14 residues. The junction had 0 bases not matched to a gene; V was cut back by 1 base and J by 2 bases. V gene TRBV11-2 combines with J gene TRBJ2-5; 8 nucleotides agree with TRBD2. Input material: peripheral blood. This receptor was obtained from an adult woman with Graves' ophthalmopathy. Here the CDR3 DNA reads TGTGCCAGCAGCTTAGCGGGAGGGCAAGAGACCCAGTACTTC. Its protein is CASSLAGGQETQYF.